This TCR beta chain derives from a study of beta chain features in type 1 diabetes. Turning to the study itself: The patient and healthy donor groups were comparable for age, gender and cell yields. General study findings and limits: Naive, central memory and Treg TCRB repertoires appeared more alike in patients than in healthy donors. Any HLA type influence on TCRB rearrangement was left unresolved here.

Expressed TCRB transcripts were sequenced, since all the RNA that had been isolated was reverse transcribed. It was found that naive, central memory and regulatory T cell samples averaged around 3.8 million reads. The data were produced by immunoSEQ multiplex PCR, yet TCRdb's version contains in-frame clones alone and is incomplete. The data show 350,000 or so clones, roughly a fifth seen once. To note about this clone: What it binds is not known. The germline gene is not matched at one end of the junction; a read error may be the cause.

The CDR3 sequence is 14 residues long. Germline V gene sequence: CDR1 SSHAT, CDR2 FNYEAQ (reference sequence). The TCR originated in a woman aged 18 to 35 in good health. The material sequenced was naive CD4+ T cells from blood. The chain recombines TRBV7-7 with TRBJ2-2; D perhaps matches TRBD1 (6 bases). As DNA, the CDR3 is TGTGCTAGCAGCTCGACAGGTTCCACCGGGGAGCTGTTTTTT. This encodes CASSSTGSTGELFF.